Only one count was recorded for the clone carrying this TCR beta chain. These data are taken from a study of siplizumab effects on memory and regulatory T cells. TCRdb keeps only in-frame clones here, not all; method: immunoSEQ multiplex PCR. In the table there are 95,000 to 130,000 clones, about 94% of which are singletons. Trimming shortened V by 6 bases and J by 1 base, and 15 bases separated the two germline ends. Germline V lookup: CDR1 KGHSH, CDR2 LQKENI. This CDR3 has 15 residues. This TCR was recovered from a human donor in good health. Sequencing was carried out using non-Treg CD4+ T cells sorted from blood. V is TRBV18 and J is TRBJ2-5; a weak D match, TRBD1 (5 bases). This chain's CDR3 is CASSGNQGLQETQYF. CDR3 nucleotide sequence: TGTGCCAGCTCGGGAAATCAGGGCCTCCAAGAGACCCAGTACTTC.